The clone carrying this T cell receptor (beta chain) was seen once. What it binds is unknown. The primer mix had 60 Vbeta and 13 Jbeta primers. Authors' analysis steps: Later, an analysis found around 77 million unique TCR beta chains, and approximately 10 million of these were shared. Only in-frame clones appear in the TCRdb table, and some are missing; sequencing was by immunoSEQ multiplex PCR. The DNA gave D and trimming, while V, J and clone size come from that table. The data hold 150,000 to 200,000 clones, with roughly 76% observed a single time. Germline assignment: CDR1 MNHEY and CDR2 SVGAGI. The CDR3 loop spans 15 amino acids. Deletions cut 2 bases from V and 1 base from J, with 11 bases between. The data derive from a study of cytomegalovirus exposure and HLA in healthy donors. Study-wide results and limits: Upon later analysis, TCR association rates were observed to vary by HLA locus, being highest for DRB1 and lowest for HLA-C. Most subjects' HLA-A and HLA-B alleles were reportedly predicted from TCR beta sequences. A highly shared variant cluster was judged a likely technical artifact.

V gene TRBV6-5 combines with J gene TRBJ1-1; D might be TRBD1 (5 bases). The origin of this receptor is a human donor in good health. Sequencing input: PBMCs. The CDR3, as DNA: TGTGCCAGCAGTTACACAAGGACATCGAACACTGAAGCTTTCTTT. Protein: CASSYTRTSNTEAFF.